This T cell receptor (beta chain) was captured by sequencing in a study of T-cell memory formation after mild COVID-19. Study outcomes and limitations: Contracting clones localized mainly to CM and EM when CD4+ and mainly to EMRA when CD8+. Clones contracting over day 15 to 85 were CD4/CD8 balanced, with later expanders leaning CD4+.

In TCRdb, the 5' RACE reads were re-called with MiXCR into one record per CDR3 protein. The profile shows 150,000 to 200,000 distinct CDR3 sequences, approximately 14% of them singletons. Comment on this clonotype: Its specificity is not known.

Germline V gives CDR1 MGHDK, CDR2 SYGVNS. V lost 5 bases and J 10 bases, leaving 11 bases between the germline ends. This CDR3 comprises 11 residues. Specimen: PBMCs or a T cell subset sorted from them (not recorded which). This sequence originates from an adult woman who had mild COVID-19 (a few samples of this study predate the infection). Cell type and time point are not known. This chain uses TRBV25-1 with TRBJ1-1; D is unresolved. Here the CDR3 DNA reads TGTGCCAGCAGTTTGGCGAGCTCAGCTTTCTTT. Translation: CASSLASSAFF.